One and the same sample provided the 16 T cell receptor beta chains below, sequenced in a study of cytomegalovirus exposure and HLA in healthy donors (dated by TCRdb to the late 2010s). Receptor amplification or capture employed the immunoSEQ multiplex PCR assay. As stored in TCRdb, this immuneACCESS dataset retains in-frame rearrangements with V and J assigned. A fraction of the clones does not appear; measured against another copy, unresolved V genes explain less than half of the discrepancy, and the remainder lacks a known reason. Present in this sample are tens of thousands of clones, about 91% of which were seen just once. 1.3% of the sample is held by the ten biggest clonotypes. Input material: PBMCs. These receptors all come from a woman under 30 in good health and CMV-seronegative.

The chain uses TRBV5-1 and TRBJ2-3; 7 bases map to TRBD2. CDR1 is SGHRS, CDR2 YFSETQ, per germline. The CDR3 has 15 amino acids. V was clipped by 4 bases and J by 5 bases; unmatched bases: 10. CDR3 residues: CASSPSLGRIDTQYF. The CDR3 coding sequence is TGCGCCAGCAGCCCCAGCCTCGGGAGGATAGATACGCAGTATTTT.

The chain couples TRBV25-1 to TRBJ1-1; 7 nucleotides line up with TRBD1. The CDR3 is 16 residues long. V shed 3 bases and J 2 bases; nucleotides not matched to a gene: 9. Germline values: CDR1 MGHDK, CDR2 SYGVNS. The CDR3: CASSDLGQVSNTEAFF. The CDR3 coding sequence is TGTGCCAGCAGTGATCTCGGACAGGTATCCAACACTGAAGCTTTCTTT.

V is TRBV7-3 and J is TRBJ1-3; D is unresolved. Germline V lookup: CDR1 SGHTA, CDR2 FQGTGA. The ends were cut back, 5 bases at V and 0 bases at J, with 5 bases in the middle. The CDR3 is made up of 13 amino acids. CDR3 bases: TGTGCCAGCAGCCCGGGCTCTGGAAACACCATATATTTT. It specifies CASSPGSGNTIYF.

This clone was counted between two and nine times. This chain connects TRBV19 to TRBJ1-3, with 9 bases fitting TRBD1. The CDR3 sequence is 15 residues long. The germline V gene has CDR1 LNHDA and CDR2 SQIVND (reference sequence). J lost 4 bases, V lost 4 bases, and 5 bases had no gene match. The CDR3 DNA follows: TGTGCCAGTAGTACCGGACAGGGGATCGGAAACACCATATATTTT. Amino acid sequence: CASSTGQGIGNTIYF.

The chain carries TRBV21-1 and TRBJ2-3; TRBD2 is taken as the D call from the table, unchecked against the DNA. TRBV21-1 is tagged as a pseudogene. This CDR3 region has 21 residues. The CDR3 DNA sequence: TGTGCCAGCAGCAAAGATTTCGGGTTATGGACTAGCGGGAGGGGCGCAGATACGCAGTATTTT. Translation: CASSKDFGLWTSGRGADTQYF.

The chain couples TRBV28 to TRBJ1-5; 11 bases line up with TRBD1. V shed 6 bases, J shed 6 bases, and the junction held 10 bases outside the gene matches. Looked up from germline, CDR1 is MDHEN and CDR2 is SYDVKM. The CDR3 spans 16 residues. The CDR3 sequence: CASRAYRTGGVQPQHF. Written as DNA, the CDR3 is TGTGCCAGCAGGGCATACCGGACAGGGGGCGTTCAGCCCCAGCATTTT.

This chain uses TRBV6-5 with TRBJ1-3; D gene ambiguous. The CDR3 is 16 amino acids. Germline lookup yields CDR1 MNHEY and CDR2 SVGAGI. V lost 2 bases and J 0 bases, leaving 11 bases between the germline ends. This CDR3 reads CASSYLRESSGNTIYF. DNA of the CDR3: TGTGCCAGCAGTTACCTGCGGGAGAGCTCTGGAAACACCATATATTTT.

The rearrangement joins TRBV25-1 to TRBJ2-1; D is perhaps TRBD2 (5 bases). Trimming left V 5 bases short and J 10 bases short, with 15 bases between. CDR3 length equals 13 residues. The germline gives CDR1 MGHDK, CDR2 SYGVNS. CDR3 bases: TGTGCCAGCAGTTTCGGTCTAGAGGGCGAGCAGTTCTTC. Protein: CASSFGLEGEQFF.

The chain employs TRBV6-6 and TRBJ2-5; 8 positions agree with TRBD1. The CDR3 consists of 16 residues. V trimming: 0 bases; J trimming: 7 bases; junction bases outside the gene matches: 10. Germline loops: CDR1 MNHNY, CDR2 SVGAGI (reference sequence). CDR3 nucleotides: TGTGCCAGCAGTTACTCGCAAGGACAGGGTTTGGGGACCCAGTACTTC. Encoded protein: CASSYSQGQGLGTQYF.

J is TRBJ2-3 and V is TRBV27; TRBD1 matches 7 bases. This CDR3 has 15 amino acids. Germline V gene data show CDR1 as MNHEY and CDR2 as SMNVEV (reference sequence). J was trimmed by 0 bases and V by 10 bases; bases with no gene match: 10. CDR3 sequence reads: CATKGGGPSTDTQYF. Written as DNA, the CDR3 is TGTGCCACTAAAGGGGGCGGGCCCAGCACAGATACGCAGTATTTT.

This clone has only one observation. As DNA, the CDR3 is TGTGCCAGCAGCCCCCCGGTCCCTGCGGGAAACACCATATATTTT. Amino acid sequence: CASSPPVPAGNTIYF. The chain carries TRBV7-2 and TRBJ1-3; D uncertain. The length of the CDR3 is 15 residues. The germline V gene encodes CDR1 SGHTA and CDR2 FQGNSA. The V and J ends lost 5 bases and 4 bases respectively, with 15 bases between them.

The chain employs TRBV19 and TRBJ1-4, with TRBD1 matching 8 bases. V trimming: 4 bases; J trimming: 4 bases; junction bases outside the gene matches: 5. CDR1 LNHDA and CDR2 SQIVND come from the germline V gene (reference sequence). The CDR3 totals 15 residues. The CDR3 here is CASSSTGGNNEKLFF. CDR3 bases: TGTGCCAGTAGTAGCACAGGGGGTAATAATGAAAAACTGTTTTTT.

The chain couples TRBV6-6 to TRBJ2-7; the match to TRBD2 covers 9 bases. From germline, CDR1 is MNHNY and CDR2 SVGAGI (reference sequence). The CDR3 is 14 residues long. V lost 5 bases and J lost 4; bases outside the gene matches: 6. The CDR3 region has the DNA TGTGCCAGCAGTCCATATAGCGGGAGTTACGAGCAGTACTTC. Protein sequence: CASSPYSGSYEQYF.

This clone has a single count. The chain is built from TRBV5-6 and TRBJ2-2; no firm D call. CDR1 is SGHDT, CDR2 YYEEEE, per germline. Trimming pared 1 base from V and 6 bases from J, leaving 4 bases between. The CDR3 runs to 12 residues. This CDR3 is CASSLYPGELFF. The CDR3 DNA sequence: TGTGCCAGCAGCTTGTATCCCGGGGAGCTGTTTTTT.

The genes are TRBV5-1 and TRBJ1-1, with 8 nucleotides matching TRBD1. This CDR3 has 13 amino acids. Germline V gives CDR1 SGHRS, CDR2 YFSETQ. V was pared by 3 bases and J by 6 bases, with 4 bases of the junction left unmatched. The CDR3 loop reads CASSWTGFAEAFF. The DNA for the CDR3 is TGCGCCAGCAGCTGGACAGGGTTCGCTGAAGCTTTCTTT.

This clone is a singleton in its sample. The chain has TRBV27 and TRBJ2-1; TRBD1 matches 9 bases. The CDR3 covers 21 residues. Germline loops: CDR1 MNHEY, CDR2 SMNVEV (reference sequence). With 4 bases clipped from V and 6 bases from J, the junction kept 25 bases outside the gene matches. CDR3 bases: TGTGCCAGCAGTTCAACTATGGCCGGGACAGGGATTAGGTGGTGGGTCAATGAGCAGTTCTTC. Translated, it gives CASSSTMAGTGIRWWVNEQFF.